Each of the 19 T cell receptor beta chains below was sequenced from the same sample in a study of neurological immune-mediated disorders. TCRdb called the 5' RACE reads again in MiXCR, with one record for every CDR3 protein. The data contain about 54,000 distinct CDR3 sequences, about 4% of them singletons. Sequencing was carried out using CD4+ T cells from blood. The receptor set was obtained from a woman in her 40s with multiple sclerosis.

This clonotype has at least ten counts. V and J are TRBV24-1 and TRBJ2-5; D may be TRBD2 (6 bases). V lost 4 bases to trimming and J lost 1 base, with 9 bases between them. The germline V gene has CDR1 KGHDR and CDR2 SFDVKD. CDR3 size: 14 residues. The CDR3: CATSDNGSQETQYF. For the CDR3, the DNA is TGTGCCACCAGTGACAACGGGAGCCAAGAGACCCAGTACTTC.

This clonotype occurred many times. This chain links TRBV5-4 with TRBJ2-7; 11 nucleotides agree with TRBD2. There are 15 residues in the CDR3. V was pared by 2 bases and J by 6 bases, with 7 bases of the junction left unmatched. CDR1 and CDR2 (germline): SGHNT, YYREEE (reference sequence). The CDR3 nucleotides are TGTGCCAGCAGCTTTTCTTTAGCGGGGGGGCGCGAGCAGTACTTC. This translates into CASSFSLAGGREQYF. Based on the CDR3 plus reference TRBV5-4 and TRBJ2-7, the full variable domain is ETGVTQSPTHLIKTRGQQVTLRCSSQSGHNTVSWYQQALGQGPQFIFQYYREEENGRGNFPPRFSGLQFPNYSSELNVNALELDDSALYLCASSFSLAGGREQYFGPGTRLTVT.

This clonotype was detected ten times or more. This sequence joins TRBV7-2 and TRBJ1-2; possibly TRBD1 for D (6 bases). V was trimmed by 5 bases and J by 2 bases, leaving 12 bases between them. The CDR3 totals 14 residues. Germline values: CDR1 SGHTA, CDR2 FQGNSA. CDR3 sequence: CASSPETGNYGYTF. The CDR3 DNA reads TGTGCCAGCAGCCCCGAGACAGGAAACTATGGCTACACCTTC.

The table lists this clonotype with many counts. The chain carries TRBV18 and TRBJ2-3; 10 bases are a match to TRBD1. After removal of 1 base from V and 2 bases from J, the junction contained 3 bases not matched to a gene. The CDR3 is 16 amino acids. Germline loops: CDR1 KGHSH, CDR2 LQKENI. This chain's CDR3 is CASSPLRQGATDTQYF. DNA of the CDR3: TGTGCCAGCTCACCACTTCGACAGGGGGCCACAGATACGCAGTATTTT.

This clonotype occurred many times. The CDR3 here is CAIGSADNYGYTF. The CDR3 DNA sequence: TGTGCCATCGGGTCGGCAGATAACTATGGCTACACCTTC. The rearrangement links TRBV10-3 to TRBJ1-2, with D unclear. This CDR3 contains 13 residues. Trimming removed 8 bases from V and 1 base from J, with 11 bases in between. Germline V gives CDR1 ENHRY, CDR2 SYGVKD.

This clonotype was observed many times. V and J are TRBV12-3 or TRBV12-4 and TRBJ1-1, with D perhaps TRBD1 (6 bases). This CDR3 region has 11 residues. With 7 bases removed from V and 10 bases from J, the gap between germline ends came to 13 bases. CDR3 nucleotides: TGTGCCAGCACGCAGGGGAGTGGAGCTTTCTTT. Amino acid sequence: CASTQGSGAFF.

This clonotype was counted ten times or more. The chain has TRBV5-1 and TRBJ1-1; tentatively, D is TRBD1 (6 bases). Germline V lookup: CDR1 SGHRS, CDR2 YFSETQ. The CDR3 length is 14 residues. V was pared by 2 bases and J by 1 base, with 9 bases between. The CDR3 nucleotides read TGCGCCAGCAGCTTAAGCAGGGGGAACACTGAAGCTTTCTTT. This translates into CASSLSRGNTEAFF.

This clonotype was observed at least ten times. V usage is TRBV7-9 and J usage is TRBJ2-2, with 7 nucleotides matching TRBD1. The CDR3 covers 16 residues. J lost 1 base, V lost 5 bases, and 7 bases had no gene match. CDR1 is SEHNR and CDR2 is FQNEAQ in the germline V gene (reference sequence). The CDR3 DNA sequence: TGTGCCAGCAGCCTAAAGGGACAGAAGAACACCGGGGAGCTGTTTTTT. Its protein is CASSLKGQKNTGELFF.

The sample holds many counts of this clonotype. The chain joins TRBV20-1 to TRBJ2-7; a possible D gene is TRBD1 (6 bases). V lost 3 bases and J 5 bases, leaving 11 bases between the germline ends. This CDR3 is built from 12 residues. Germline V lookup: CDR1 DFQATT, CDR2 SNEGSKA (reference sequence). CDR3 in amino acids: CSASQGYHEQYF. CDR3 in DNA: TGCAGTGCTAGCCAGGGGTACCACGAGCAGTACTTC.

The table lists this clonotype with many counts. The rearrangement joins TRBV5-1 to TRBJ2-3; TRBD1 aligns across 9 bases. Germline CDR1 and CDR2: SGHRS and YFSETQ. The CDR3 consists of 15 residues. V shed 4 bases, J shed 6 bases, and the junction held 9 bases outside the gene matches. The CDR3 sequence: CASSQQGAAGDTQYF. The CDR3 coding sequence is TGCGCCAGCAGCCAACAGGGGGCCGCCGGCGATACGCAGTATTTT. Supplemented by reference TRBV5-1 and TRBJ2-3, the full variable domain reads KAGVTQTPRYLIKTRGQQVTLSCSPISGHRSVSWYQQTPGQGLQFLFEYFSETQRNKGNFPGRFSGRQFSNSRSEMNVSTLELGDSALYLCASSQQGAAGDTQYFGPGTRLTVL.

This clonotype has a count of ten or more. V gene TRBV12-3 or TRBV12-4 combines with J gene TRBJ1-1; D possibly corresponds to TRBD1 (5 bases). CDR3 size: 13 residues. Trimming took 11 bases from V and 3 from J, leaving 16 bases between them. DNA of the CDR3: TGTGCCGCTCGGGACCTAGGGTACACTGAAGCTTTCTTT. This encodes CAARDLGYTEAFF.

This clonotype was seen many times. This chain links TRBV11-2 with TRBJ1-1; tentative D call: TRBD1 (6 bases). The CDR3 has 15 residues. Trimming stripped 3 bases from V and 1 base from J, with 12 bases between. CDR1 is SGHAT, CDR2 FQNNGV, per germline. CDR3 DNA: TGTGCCAGCAGCTTTAATGGAGGGGGGAACACTGAAGCTTTCTTT. It specifies CASSFNGGGNTEAFF.

This clonotype has at least ten counts. The chain uses TRBV20-1 and TRBJ2-3; 11 nucleotides agree with TRBD2. The CDR3 is 14 amino acids. J gave up 2 bases and V 5 bases, and 3 bases lay outside the gene matches. Per the germline V gene, CDR1 is DFQATT and CDR2 is SNEGSKA (reference sequence). CDR3: CSAASGGHTDTQYF. DNA of the CDR3: TGCAGTGCTGCTAGCGGGGGGCACACAGATACGCAGTATTTT.

This clonotype was observed many times. The chain is built from TRBV7-6 and TRBJ1-1; D gene ambiguous. Germline CDR1 reads SGHVS; CDR2 reads FNYEAQ. Between the trimmed V and J ends, which lost 5 bases and 3 bases, there was a span of 10 bases. This CDR3 has 13 residues. The DNA of the CDR3 is TGTGCCAGCAGCCGGATGAGGGACACTGAAGCTTTCTTT. Its translation: CASSRMRDTEAFF.

The table lists this clonotype with many counts. The V gene is TRBV12-3 or TRBV12-4, the J gene TRBJ2-6; D is uncertain. With 7 bases removed from V and 3 bases from J, the gap between germline ends came to 10 bases. This CDR3 is 14 amino acids long. The CDR3 DNA follows: TGTGCCAGCACCCGTACGGATGGGGCCAACGTCCTGACTTTC. Its protein product is CASTRTDGANVLTF.

Ten or more counts support this clonotype. This chain uses TRBV5-1 with TRBJ2-7, with TRBD2 matching over 12 bases. CDR3 length: 16 amino acids. V shed 4 bases and J 2 bases; nucleotides not matched to a gene: 7. Germline loops: CDR1 SGHRS, CDR2 YFSETQ. The CDR3, as DNA: TGCGCCAGCAGCCCGACTAGCGGGGGTCGAGCCTACGAGCAGTACTTC. Protein: CASSPTSGGRAYEQYF.

This clonotype was recorded many times. The J gene is TRBJ2-5, the V gene TRBV7-3; 12 nucleotides match TRBD2. After removal of 5 bases from V and 4 bases from J, the junction contained 8 bases not matched to a gene. The CDR3 length is 16 residues. CDR1 SGHTA and CDR2 FQGTGA come from the germline V gene. The CDR3, as DNA: TGTGCCAGCAGCATCGGACTAGCGGGGATGGGAGAGACCCAGTACTTC. It translates to CASSIGLAGMGETQYF.

At least ten counts were recorded for this clonotype. DNA for the CDR3: TGTGCCAGCAGCCAAGGGGGGACAAGTGCGCAGTATTTT. Translating gives CASSQGGTSAQYF. The V call is TRBV3-1, the J call TRBJ2-3, with D tentatively TRBD1 (6 bases). The CDR3 runs 13 residues. CDR1 LGHDT and CDR2 YNNKEL come from the germline V gene (reference sequence). Between the trimmed V and J ends, which lost 1 base and 10 bases, there was a span of 12 bases.

This clonotype was counted many times. The chain links TRBV20-1 to TRBJ1-5; 8 bases align to TRBD1. The CDR3 totals 15 residues. V lost 6 bases, J lost 5 bases, and 12 bases stayed unmatched. Germline V gene sequence: CDR1 DFQATT, CDR2 SNEGSKA (reference sequence). This CDR3 is CSAGQGTATDQPQHF. The CDR3, as DNA: TGCAGTGCCGGACAGGGTACGGCAACCGATCAGCCCCAGCATTTT.